Listed here are 30 T cell receptor beta chains from one sample, sequenced in a study of OX40 agonist ivuxolimab in advanced cancers. The protocol was immunoSEQ multiplex PCR, while the TCRdb copy is restricted to in-frame clones and leaves out a portion. The sample records 60,000 to 100,000 clones, about nine tenths being singletons. This specimen was CD4+ or CD8+ T cells sorted from blood, taken in a trial of the OX40 agonist ivuxolimab. Every receptor here comes from an adult with an advanced solid tumor such as melanoma, head and neck, liver or kidney cancer.

The V and J genes are TRBV11-2 and TRBJ2-7; D may be TRBD1 (6 bases). This CDR3 is built from 15 residues. Between the trimmed V and J ends, which lost 3 bases and 3 bases, there was a span of 15 bases. The germline V gene has CDR1 SGHAT and CDR2 FQNNGV. CDR3 amino acids: CASSFHTGQVYEQYF. The CDR3 DNA sequence: TGTGCCAGCAGCTTTCACACGGGACAAGTCTACGAGCAGTACTTC.

The chain joins TRBV5-6 to TRBJ1-4; TRBD1 agrees at 9 bases. V lost 6 bases, J lost 12 bases, and 21 bases stayed unmatched. The CDR3 covers 17 residues. The germline V gene encodes CDR1 SGHDT and CDR2 YYEEEE. The CDR3 spells CASTSTRALGQGMELFF. In nucleotides, the CDR3 is TGTGCCAGCACCTCGACCCGTGCCCTGGGACAGGGAATGGAACTGTTTTTT.

In this sample, this clone turned up once. The rearrangement joins TRBV9 to TRBJ2-1, with D perhaps matching TRBD1 or TRBD2 (5 bases each). This CDR3 region has 17 residues. The V gene's germline CDR1 is SGDLS and CDR2 YYNGEE. The V gene lost 4 bases and the J gene lost 0 bases, with 17 bases spanning the gap. CDR3 nucleotide sequence: TGTGCCAGCAGCAAACCCGGGACCACACGCTCCTACAATGAGCAGTTCTTC. Residues: CASSKPGTTRSYNEQFF.

V usage is TRBV6-5 and J usage is TRBJ1-1, with D perhaps TRBD1 (5 bases). The CDR3 contains 14 residues. Trimming took off 4 bases at V and 3 bases at J, with 12 bases between the two ends. Germline V gene sequence: CDR1 MNHEY, CDR2 SVGAGI. CDR3 DNA: TGTGCCAGCAGTTGGGGACTGTGGGACACTGAAGCTTTCTTT. This codes for CASSWGLWDTEAFF.

The chain couples TRBV2 to TRBJ2-1; 13 bases align to TRBD2. Germline CDR1 reads SNHLY; CDR2 reads FYNNEI. CDR3 length equals 20 residues. V dropped 4 bases and J dropped 0; count of bases not matched to a gene: 12. The CDR3 region is CASSVESRLAGGRSYNEQFF. The CDR3, as DNA: TGTGCCAGCAGTGTAGAGTCGCGACTAGCGGGGGGCCGCTCCTACAATGAGCAGTTCTTC.

V and J are TRBV19 and TRBJ2-7; tentative D call: TRBD1 (6 bases). From germline, CDR1 is LNHDA and CDR2 SQIVND (reference sequence). The ends were cut back, 5 bases at V and 3 bases at J, with 11 bases in the middle. The CDR3 covers 13 residues. The CDR3 protein is CASSSGHNYEQYF. DNA for the CDR3: TGTGCCAGTAGTTCGGGACATAACTACGAGCAGTACTTC.

CDR3 DNA sequence: TGTGCCAGCCGCCCAAGGAGTGGGGGGCCCACAGATACGCAGTATTTT. This gives the protein CASRPRSGGPTDTQYF. The J gene is TRBJ2-3, the V gene TRBV13; tentatively, D is TRBD1 or TRBD2 (6 bases each). Germline assignment: CDR1 PRHDT and CDR2 FYEKMQ (reference sequence). The ends were cut back, 8 bases at V and 2 bases at J, with 20 bases in the middle. This CDR3 region has 16 residues.

CDR3: CASQGFPVSPEETQYF. CDR3 in DNA: TGTGCCAGCCAGGGGTTCCCCGTCTCTCCGGAGGAGACCCAGTACTTC. The chain employs TRBV2 and TRBJ2-5; D may be TRBD1 (6 bases). Germline loops: CDR1 SNHLY, CDR2 FYNNEI. Trimming removed 8 bases from V and 5 bases from J, with 24 bases in between. CDR3 size: 16 residues. The complete variable domain, with remaining parts taken from reference TRBV2 and TRBJ2-5, reads EPEVTQTPSHQVTQMGQEVILRCVPISNHLYFYWYRQILGQKVEFLVSFYNNEISEKSEIFDDQFSVERPDGSNFTLKIRSTKLEDSAMYFCASQGFPVSPEETQYFGPGTRLLVL.

The rearrangement uses TRBV10-3 and TRBJ2-7, with 9 bases matching TRBD1. Unmatched junction bases numbered 8, after V lost 5 bases and J lost 3 bases. The CDR3 is 15 amino acids. Germline CDR1 reads ENHRY; CDR2 reads SYGVKD. The CDR3 sequence: CAISISGTGNYEQYF. CDR3 nucleotides: TGTGCCATCAGTATCTCCGGGACAGGGAACTACGAGCAGTACTTC.

The chain couples TRBV4-2 to TRBJ2-5; 7 bases match TRBD1. The CDR3 is 15 residues long. The V and J ends lost 5 bases and 5 bases, in that order; junction bases with no gene match: 11. From germline, CDR1 is LGHNA and CDR2 YNFKEQ. The CDR3 coding sequence is TGTGCCAGCAGCTGGACAGAGGGGGCCGGGGAGACCCAGTACTTC. Its translation: CASSWTEGAGETQYF.

The chain has TRBV7-9 and TRBJ2-5, with D unresolved. CDR3 length: 11 residues. Per germline, CDR1 SEHNR and CDR2 FQNEAQ (reference sequence). Trimming left V 3 bases short and J 2 bases short, with 1 base between. In nucleotides, the CDR3 is TGTGCCAGCAGCTTTCAAGAGACCCAGTACTTC. This sequence encodes CASSFQETQYF.

The chain employs TRBV9 and TRBJ2-1; a possible D gene is TRBD2 (7 bases). CDR1 is SGDLS and CDR2 is YYNGEE in the germline V gene. CDR3 length: 14 residues. V lost 3 bases to trimming and J lost 8 bases, with 15 bases between them. The CDR3 DNA is TGTGCCAGCAGCGGACTAGGGGGGGCTCATGAGCAGTTCTTC. It is translated as CASSGLGGAHEQFF.

The table lists this clone with a count of one. The chain joins TRBV29-1 to TRBJ1-2, with D possibly matching TRBD1 (6 bases). The V gene's germline CDR1 is SQVTM and CDR2 ANQGSEA. The ends were cut back, 5 bases at V and 4 bases at J, with 17 bases in the middle. This CDR3 comprises 14 residues. The CDR3: CSVKGGGGSYGYTF. The CDR3 DNA follows: TGCAGCGTTAAGGGGGGAGGCGGGTCCTATGGCTACACCTTC. The whole variable domain, remainder taken from reference TRBV29-1 and TRBJ1-2, is SAVISQKPSRDICQRGTSLTIQCQVDSQVTMMFWYRQQPGQSLTLIATANQGSEATYESGFVIDKFPISRPNLTFSTLTVSNMSPEDSSIYLCSVKGGGGSYGYTFGSGTRLTVV.

V gene TRBV7-9 combines with J gene TRBJ1-5; D might be TRBD1 (6 bases). This CDR3 contains 18 residues. Germline values: CDR1 SEHNR, CDR2 FQNEAQ (reference sequence). Trimming cost V 5 bases and J 3 bases, with 23 bases left between them. The CDR3 DNA follows: TGTGCCAGCAGCCCCTTAGGGCTGGGGGCCGTATTCAATCAGCCCCAGCATTTT. It encodes CASSPLGLGAVFNQPQHF. The full variable domain, its missing parts supplied by reference TRBV7-9 and TRBJ1-5, is DTGVSQNPRHKITKRGQNVTFRCDPISEHNRLYWYRQTLGQGPEFLTYFQNEAQLEKSRLLSDRFSAERPKGSFSTLEIQRTEQGDSAMYLCASSPLGLGAVFNQPQHFGDGTRLSIL.

The chain uses TRBV6-5 and TRBJ2-7; 7 bases map to TRBD1. The CDR3 is 15 residues long. Unmatched junction bases numbered 8, after V lost 6 bases and J lost 0 bases. In germline, CDR1 is MNHEY, CDR2 SVGAGI. CDR3 in DNA: TGTGCCAGCAGCTACAGGGGCTACAGCTCCTACGAGCAGTACTTC. Protein sequence: CASSYRGYSSYEQYF.

The chain is built from TRBV6-5 and TRBJ2-1, with 7 nucleotides matching TRBD1. Trimming removed 1 base from V and 15 bases from J; junction bases left unmatched: 6. Germline V lookup: CDR1 MNHEY, CDR2 SVGAGI. The CDR3 has 12 amino acids. This CDR3 reads CASSYFGQAWFF. The CDR3, as DNA: TGTGCCAGCAGTTACTTTGGACAGGCGTGGTTCTTC.

This clone is a singleton in its sample. The CDR3 DNA is TGCGCCAGCAGCCCTCGGACAGGGGTTTACGAGCAGTACTTC. Translating it yields CASSPRTGVYEQYF. V is TRBV4-1 and J is TRBJ2-7; TRBD1 aligns across 9 bases. From germline, CDR1 is MGHRA and CDR2 YSYEKL. The CDR3 is made up of 14 amino acids. V trimming: 4 bases; J trimming: 4 bases; junction bases outside the gene matches: 5.

The J gene is TRBJ2-1, the V gene TRBV7-7; possibly TRBD1 or TRBD2 for D (5 bases each). V was pared by 11 bases and J by 9 bases, with 11 bases between. The V gene's germline CDR1 is SSHAT and CDR2 FNYEAQ (reference sequence). The CDR3 sequence is 10 residues long. The CDR3 nucleotides read TGTGCCGGGACGGTTTTTGAGCAGTTCTTC. Translation: CAGTVFEQFF.

The J gene is TRBJ1-1, the V gene TRBV6-5; a weak D match, TRBD1 (6 bases). CDR3 length: 14 residues. V lost 6 bases to trimming and J lost 5 bases, with 16 bases between them. Germline loops: CDR1 MNHEY, CDR2 SVGAGI. The CDR3 sequence: CASRTSTGRTEAFF. The DNA of the CDR3 is TGTGCCAGCAGAACCTCCACAGGGAGAACTGAAGCTTTCTTT.

This chain uses TRBV13 with TRBJ1-5; D gene uncertain. The CDR3 is 14 residues long. Trimming took 3 bases from V and 2 from J, leaving 8 bases between them. The germline V gene encodes CDR1 PRHDT and CDR2 FYEKMQ (reference sequence). The CDR3 nucleotides read TGTGCCAGCAGCTTTCGAAATGGCAATCAGCCCCAGCATTTT. It specifies CASSFRNGNQPQHF.

The chain joins TRBV19 to TRBJ2-3; the match to TRBD1 covers 7 bases. The length of the CDR3 is 17 residues. J was trimmed by 0 bases and V by 6 bases; bases with no gene match: 12. Germline CDR1 and CDR2: LNHDA and SQIVND (reference sequence). Here the CDR3 DNA reads TGTGCCAGTAGCCACCCGGACAGGCCTTCTAGCACAGATACGCAGTATTTT. Protein product: CASSHPDRPSSTDTQYF.

The rearrangement uses TRBV7-6 and TRBJ1-2; the match to TRBD1 covers 8 bases. The CDR3 totals 16 residues. Germline CDR1 is SGHVS and CDR2 is FNYEAQ. V was pared by 3 bases and J by 6 bases, with 12 bases of the junction left unmatched. CDR3 bases: TGTGCCAGCAGCTTGGGGCGACAGGGGTACCCCGATGGCTACACCTTC. This sequence encodes CASSLGRQGYPDGYTF.

This clone was found once. CDR3 sequence reads: CASSLSGQGRAGELFF. The DNA of the CDR3 is TGTGCCAGCAGTTTATCGGGACAGGGGCGAGCCGGGGAGCTGTTTTTT. The chain uses TRBV27 and TRBJ2-2, with TRBD1 identical over 10 bases. From germline, CDR1 is MNHEY and CDR2 SMNVEV (reference sequence). This CDR3 is built from 16 residues. J was trimmed by 6 bases and V by 0 bases; bases with no gene match: 4.

This clone was seen once. The chain employs TRBV6-4 and TRBJ1-1; weak D call: TRBD1 (5 bases). CDR1 and CDR2 (germline): MRHNA, SNTAGT. The V end lost 0 bases, the J end lost 8 bases, and 7 bases lay between the germline ends. The CDR3 runs 12 residues. In DNA form, the CDR3 reads TGTGCCAGCAGTGACTCAGGGGAGGAAGCTTTCTTT. Residues: CASSDSGEEAFF.

This rearrangement joins TRBV27 to TRBJ2-5; D might be TRBD1 (5 bases). This CDR3 is built from 17 residues. CDR1 and CDR2 from the germline V gene are MNHEY and SMNVEV (reference sequence). With 1 base removed from V and 5 bases from J, the gap between germline ends came to 20 bases. DNA of the CDR3: TGTGCCAGCAGTTTATTGAGCGCGCAGGGTGGTCAGGAGACCCAGTACTTC. This codes for CASSLLSAQGGQETQYF.

This chain connects TRBV19 to TRBJ1-1; 8 bases match TRBD1. This CDR3 contains 14 residues. From germline, CDR1 is LNHDA and CDR2 SQIVND (reference sequence). V lost 5 bases to trimming and J lost 5 bases; unmatched junction nucleotides: 7. CDR3 sequence: CASSLTGGATEAFF. CDR3 sequence (DNA): TGTGCCAGTAGTCTTACAGGGGGTGCGACTGAAGCTTTCTTT.

This rearrangement joins TRBV13 to TRBJ1-2, with a tentative D call TRBD1 (6 bases). The germline V and J ends were trimmed by 1 base and 4 bases, with 7 bases remaining between them. Germline-derived CDR1 and CDR2 are PRHDT and FYEKMQ (reference sequence). The CDR3 sequence is 13 residues long. This CDR3 is CASSLEGVYGYTF. The CDR3 DNA reads TGTGCCAGCAGCTTAGAGGGGGTCTATGGCTACACCTTC.

This clone occurred once. V is TRBV29-1 and J is TRBJ2-5; 8 bases align to TRBD2. The germline V gene has CDR1 SQVTM and CDR2 ANQGSEA. V lost 4 bases to trimming and J lost 5 bases; unmatched junction nucleotides: 12. There are 15 residues in the CDR3. The CDR3 DNA reads TGCAGCGTTGCTTCGGGGGGGCCGGGATGGGAGACCCAGTACTTC. Translated, it gives CSVASGGPGWETQYF.

The CDR3 loop reads CASSSHRDRGYLNTEAFF. CDR3 nucleotide sequence: TGTGCCAGCAGCTCACACCGGGACAGGGGCTATTTGAACACTGAAGCTTTCTTT. The genes are TRBV5-4 and TRBJ1-1; 10 positions match TRBD1. The V and J ends lost 3 bases and 0 bases, in that order; junction bases with no gene match: 11. The CDR3 extends over 18 amino acids. CDR1 and CDR2 from the germline V gene are SGHNT and YYREEE (reference sequence).

The V and J genes are TRBV5-6 and TRBJ2-7; the match to TRBD2 covers 9 bases. The CDR3 is made up of 14 amino acids. Germline V gives CDR1 SGHDT, CDR2 YYEEEE. V was clipped by 4 bases and J by 5 bases; unmatched bases: 7. CDR3 DNA sequence: TGTGCCAGCAGCCCTGGACTAGCGCTCCACGAGCAGTACTTC. This translates into CASSPGLALHEQYF. Full variable domain (missing parts from reference TRBV5-6 and TRBJ2-7): DAGVTQSPTHLIKTRGQQVTLRCSPKSGHDTVSWYQQALGQGPQFIFQYYEEEERQRGNFPDRFSGHQFPNYSSELNVNALLLGDSALYLCASSPGLALHEQYFGPGTRLTVT.